Listed here is a single T cell receptor beta chain. Its antigen is undetermined. Only in-frame clones appear in the TCRdb table, and some are missing; sequencing was by immunoSEQ multiplex PCR. This table has 90,000 or so clones, roughly 90% appearing once. This entry belongs to a study of OX40 agonist ivuxolimab in advanced cancers. Study-wide points: More expanded clones were seen, on average, in CD8+ T cells than in CD4+. Specificity for antigen went undetermined in the expanded peripheral T cells.

This CDR3 is 16 amino acids long. Germline V lookup: CDR1 GTSNPN, CDR2 SVGIG (reference sequence). The junction had 14 bases not matched to a gene; V was cut back by 3 bases and J by 8 bases. The material sequenced was CD4+ or CD8+ T cells sorted from blood, taken in a trial of the OX40 agonist ivuxolimab. V usage is TRBV30 and J usage is TRBJ1-5; 9 bases map to TRBD1. This receptor was taken from an adult with an advanced solid tumor such as melanoma, head and neck, liver or kidney cancer. CDR3 region: CAWSSQGPGQGEPQHF. CDR3 coding DNA: TGTGCCTGGAGCTCCCAAGGGCCGGGACAGGGAGAGCCCCAGCATTTT.